This paragraph covers one T cell receptor beta chain sequence. Antigen: not known. Using immunoSEQ multiplex PCR, the repertoire was profiled, and TCRdb retains in-frame clones only, with some absent. The sample contains tens of thousands of clones, roughly 87% of which appear only once. The data derive from a study of a mutant IDH1 vaccine in newly diagnosed glioma. Time point given: week 47, end of study. Doses comprised 300 ug of mutant IDH1 20-mer peptide each, plus topical imiquimod. This CDR3 spans 14 amino acids. CDR1 is SEHNR, CDR2 FQNEAQ, per germline (reference sequence). V gave up 7 bases and J gave up 3 bases; unmatched junction bases: 6.

This chain links TRBV7-9 with TRBJ2-1; 7 bases align to TRBD1. The sequencing used PBMCs, collected from a glioma patient whose treatment included an IDH1 peptide vaccine. This TCR was recovered from a man aged 35 to 55 with glioma. Some clones in this sample may be carry-over from other donors' samples. Here the CDR3 DNA reads TGTGCCAGCACCGGGACAGCCGGCTACAATGAGCAGTTCTTC. Amino acids: CASTGTAGYNEQFF.